The T cell receptor (beta chain) described here comes from a study of blood T cell repertoires in COVID-19. Looking at the study overall: The United States, Italy and Spain provided the acute and convalescent COVID-19 samples. Sources were T cells, B-cell-depleted T cells, or PBMCs; the material itself was cDNA or gDNA.

Germline values: CDR1 LGHDT, CDR2 YNNKEL (reference sequence). Trimming pared 4 bases from V and 3 bases from J, leaving 9 bases between. The CDR3 sequence is 13 residues long. As handled by the study authors: How many nucleated cells were present was estimated from reference gene primer amplification. This table comes from immunoSEQ multiplex PCR, and its TCRdb copy is limited to in-frame clones, with some not included. V and J calls plus clone size are reproduced from that table; the DNA served to infer D and trimming. This table has fewer than 85,000 clones, around 85% appearing once. The receptor was derived from a man in his sixties with acute or convalescent COVID-19. The sequenced sample was peripheral blood. The gene calls are TRBV3-1 (or the pseudogene TRBV3-2) and TRBJ1-2; D may be TRBD1 (6 bases). The CDR3 loop reads CASSLGGDYGYTF. The CDR3 region has the DNA TGTGCCAGCAGCCTAGGGGGGGACTATGGCTACACCTTC.